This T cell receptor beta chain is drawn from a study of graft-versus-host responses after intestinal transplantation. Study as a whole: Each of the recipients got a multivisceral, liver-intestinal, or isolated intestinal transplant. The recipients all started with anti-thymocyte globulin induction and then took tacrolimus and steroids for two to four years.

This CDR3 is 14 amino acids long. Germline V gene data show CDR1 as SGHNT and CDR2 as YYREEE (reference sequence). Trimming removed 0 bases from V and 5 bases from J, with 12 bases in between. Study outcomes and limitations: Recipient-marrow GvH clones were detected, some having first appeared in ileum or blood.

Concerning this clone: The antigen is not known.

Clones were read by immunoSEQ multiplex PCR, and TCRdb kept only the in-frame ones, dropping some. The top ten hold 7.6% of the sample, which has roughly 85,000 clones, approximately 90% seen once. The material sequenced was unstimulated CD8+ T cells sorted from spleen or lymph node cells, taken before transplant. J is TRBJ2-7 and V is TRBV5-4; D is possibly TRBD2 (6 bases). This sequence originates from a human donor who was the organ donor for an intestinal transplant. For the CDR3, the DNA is TGTGCCAGCAGCTTGGGGCCGGGAGTAAACGAGCAGTACTTC. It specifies CASSLGPGVNEQYF.